This passage covers 18 T cell receptor beta chains from one sample sequenced in a study of blood T cell repertoires in COVID-19. The protocol was immunoSEQ multiplex PCR, while the TCRdb copy is restricted to in-frame clones and leaves out a portion. Of approximately 150,000 clones detected, about 86% appear once; the ten largest clones hold around a fifth. The material sequenced was peripheral blood. These receptors were obtained from a woman of 80 years or more with acute or convalescent COVID-19.

The rearrangement joins TRBV6-1 to TRBJ2-5; 10 bases are shared with TRBD2. V lost 1 base and J lost 6; bases outside the gene matches: 8. Germline assignment: CDR1 MNHNS and CDR2 SASEGT. The CDR3 runs to 16 residues. The CDR3 spells CASSEGAGGPRQTQYF. In DNA form, the CDR3 reads TGTGCCAGCAGTGAAGGAGCGGGGGGGCCTCGGCAGACCCAGTACTTC.

The V and J genes are TRBV28 and TRBJ1-1, with TRBD1 matching 9 bases. V dropped 5 bases and J dropped 0; count of bases not matched to a gene: 10. CDR3 length: 17 residues. Germline loops: CDR1 MDHEN, CDR2 SYDVKM. As DNA, the CDR3 is TGTGCCAGCAGTCAAAGGACAGGGGTGGGAATGAACACTGAAGCTTTCTTT. Protein: CASSQRTGVGMNTEAFF.

This clone has a handful of counts. This rearrangement joins TRBV7-8 to TRBJ1-4, with 8 bases identical to TRBD1. From germline, CDR1 is SGHVS and CDR2 FQNEAQ. This CDR3 has 16 amino acids. V was pared by 1 base and J by 3 bases, with 4 bases of the junction left unmatched. This chain's CDR3 is CASSLVVGQANEKLFF. DNA for the CDR3: TGTGCCAGCAGCTTAGTGGTGGGACAGGCTAATGAAAAACTGTTTTTT.

J is TRBJ1-1 and V is TRBV5-1; the D gene is possibly TRBD1 (5 bases). Per germline, CDR1 SGHRS and CDR2 YFSETQ. Trimming removed 4 bases at V and 0 bases at J, with 22 bases between. This CDR3 contains 18 residues. The CDR3 loop reads CASSALGGEVAMNTEAFF. CDR3 coding DNA: TGCGCCAGCAGCGCACTTGGAGGGGAAGTCGCGATGAACACTGAAGCTTTCTTT.

The J gene is TRBJ1-4, the V gene TRBV5-6; maybe TRBD1 (6 bases). The V gene's germline CDR1 is SGHDT and CDR2 YYEEEE. V lost 4 bases to trimming and J lost 2 bases, with 12 bases between them. The CDR3 length is 15 residues. The CDR3 coding sequence is TGTGCCAGCAGCACCACGGGGGGCACTAATGAAAAACTGTTTTTT. Encoded protein: CASSTTGGTNEKLFF.

CDR3 amino acids: CASSATGARSPLHF. CDR3 in DNA: TGTGCCAGCAGCGCGACAGGGGCTCGCTCACCCCTCCACTTT. The chain is built from TRBV9 and TRBJ1-6, with 8 bases that match TRBD1. CDR1 and CDR2 from the germline V gene are SGDLS and YYNGEE. V lost 3 bases to trimming and J lost 10 bases; unmatched junction nucleotides: 6. There are 14 residues in the CDR3.

The chain carries TRBV7-9 and TRBJ1-2; 7 bases are a match to TRBD1. Germline loops: CDR1 SEHNR, CDR2 FQNEAQ (reference sequence). The CDR3 is made up of 15 amino acids. With V trimmed by 1 base and J by 1 base, 3 bases remained unmatched. The CDR3 DNA reads TGTGCCAGCAGCTTAGGAGGGGGCGGTAACTATGGCTACACCTTC. It is translated as CASSLGGGGNYGYTF.

This rearrangement joins TRBV5-1 to TRBJ1-6; no definite D call. Germline CDR1 and CDR2: SGHRS and YFSETQ. The CDR3 is 14 residues long. V lost 0 bases and J lost 7, with 8 bases in between. The CDR3 DNA reads TGCGCCAGCAGCTTGGTTGCGGCGAATTCACCCCTCCACTTT. Translation: CASSLVAANSPLHF. The complete variable domain, with remaining parts taken from reference TRBV5-1 and TRBJ1-6, reads KAGVTQTPRYLIKTRGQQVTLSCSPISGHRSVSWYQQTPGQGLQFLFEYFSETQRNKGNFPGRFSGRQFSNSRSEMNVSTLELGDSALYLCASSLVAANSPLHFGNGTRLTVT.

The chain has TRBV9 and TRBJ1-3; D uncertain. The CDR3 has 12 amino acids. The germline V and J ends were trimmed by 4 bases and 6 bases, with 8 bases remaining between them. CDR1 is SGDLS, CDR2 YYNGEE, per germline. The CDR3 protein is CASSPVPNTIYF. The CDR3 region has the DNA TGTGCCAGCAGCCCAGTGCCAAACACCATATATTTT.

The chain couples TRBV6-6 to TRBJ2-1; tentatively, D is TRBD2 (7 bases). The CDR3 totals 16 residues. The V gene's germline CDR1 is MNHNY and CDR2 SVGAGI (reference sequence). The ends were cut back, 2 bases at V and 6 bases at J, with 17 bases in the middle. The CDR3 sequence: CASSYPGGGSTNEQFF. CDR3 sequence (DNA): TGTGCCAGCAGTTACCCGGGGGGCGGGAGTACCAATGAGCAGTTCTTC.

This rearrangement joins TRBV7-2 to TRBJ2-3, with a possible D match to TRBD2 (7 bases). Germline assignment: CDR1 SGHTA and CDR2 FQGNSA. The germline V and J ends were trimmed by 1 base and 3 bases, with 14 bases remaining between them. CDR3 size: 16 residues. The CDR3, as DNA: TGTGCCAGCAGCTTAGGGGCGGGGGCAATTACAGATACGCAGTATTTT. This encodes CASSLGAGAITDTQYF.

About this clone: This specimen includes other DNA sequences encoding the same CDR3. The chain uses TRBV7-2 and TRBJ2-2; D not resolved. V shed 2 bases and J shed 1 base, with 5 bases lying between them. The CDR3 is 14 residues long. Germline V CDR1 and CDR2: SGHTA, FQGNSA. For the CDR3, the DNA is TGTGCCAGCAGCTTAATTCTGAACACCGGGGAGCTGTTTTTT. Residues: CASSLILNTGELFF.

This clone was detected once. V is TRBV18 and J is TRBJ2-7; perhaps TRBD1 as D (6 bases). Trimming removed 1 base from V and 5 bases from J, with 12 bases in between. The CDR3 sequence is 14 residues long. Germline CDR1 is KGHSH and CDR2 is LQKENI. The CDR3 bases are TGTGCCAGCTCACCACTGCCAGGGGAACACGAGCAGTACTTC. Protein sequence: CASSPLPGEHEQYF.

Comments on this clone: Other DNA sequences of this sample code for an identical CDR3. This sequence joins TRBV24-1 and TRBJ2-7; 7 nucleotides align to TRBD1. CDR1 and CDR2 (germline): KGHDR, SFDVKD. This CDR3 has 13 residues. V trimming: 7 bases; J trimming: 5 bases; junction bases outside the gene matches: 7. The CDR3 protein is CATSRDSLDEQYF. The CDR3 DNA is TGTGCCACCAGCCGGGACAGTCTCGACGAGCAGTACTTC.

On this clone: One end of the junction varies from germline; a read error may be responsible. The V and J genes are TRBV6-5 and TRBJ2-1; possibly TRBD2 for D (6 bases). CDR1 and CDR2 (germline): MNHEY, SVGAGI. The CDR3 covers 12 residues. This CDR3 reads CASSNSREPLLF. For the CDR3, the DNA is TGTGCCAGCAGCAATTCACGGGAGCCCCTGCTCTTC.

The chain combines TRBV6-5 with TRBJ1-1; weak D call: TRBD1 (5 bases). The germline V gene encodes CDR1 MNHEY and CDR2 SVGAGI. V lost 4 bases, J lost 4 bases, and 7 bases lay in between. This CDR3 has 12 amino acids. The chain's CDR3 is CASSFRGTEAFF. The CDR3 coding sequence is TGTGCCAGCAGTTTTAGGGGCACTGAAGCTTTCTTT.

The CDR3 is CASSRRQRASSYNEQFF. CDR3 nucleotides: TGTGCCAGCAGCCGACGGCAGCGGGCGAGCTCCTACAATGAGCAGTTCTTC. The chain is built from TRBV7-9 and TRBJ2-1; a possible D gene is TRBD2 (6 bases). V was cut by 5 bases and J by 0 bases, with 17 bases left in between. This CDR3 has 17 residues. The germline CDR1 and CDR2 sequences are SEHNR and FQNEAQ (reference sequence).

The rearrangement uses TRBV28 and TRBJ1-5; the D gene is possibly TRBD1 (6 bases). The CDR3 is 19 residues long. Germline lookup yields CDR1 MDHEN and CDR2 SYDVKM. V was pared by 8 bases and J by 2 bases, with 28 bases between. CDR3 bases: TGTGCCAGCCAGAGTTTAAGGGCCAGGGGAACGCAAGGCAATCAGCCCCAGCATTTT. This sequence encodes CASQSLRARGTQGNQPQHF.